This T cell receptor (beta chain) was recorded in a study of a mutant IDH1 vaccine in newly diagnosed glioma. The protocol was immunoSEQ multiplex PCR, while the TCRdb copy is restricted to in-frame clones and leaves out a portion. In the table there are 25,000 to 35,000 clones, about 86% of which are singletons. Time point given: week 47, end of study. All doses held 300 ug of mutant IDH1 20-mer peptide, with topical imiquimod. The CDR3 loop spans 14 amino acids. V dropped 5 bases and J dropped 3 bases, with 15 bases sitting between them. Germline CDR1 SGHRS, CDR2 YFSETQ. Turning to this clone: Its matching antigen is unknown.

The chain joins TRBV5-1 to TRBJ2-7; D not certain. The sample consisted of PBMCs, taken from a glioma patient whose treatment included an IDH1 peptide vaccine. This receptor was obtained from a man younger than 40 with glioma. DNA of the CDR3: TGCGCCAGCAGACATGATTTGGGGTTCTACGAGCAGTACTTC. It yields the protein CASRHDLGFYEQYF.